These T cell receptor beta chains were read from a single sample in a study of blood T cell repertoires in COVID-19. TCRdb's copy holds only in-frame clones and misses some; the assay was immunoSEQ multiplex PCR. The sample has over 130,000 clones; about 88% are singletons. Sequenced material: peripheral blood. These receptors originate from a human donor with COVID-19, enrolled during active disease. The donor label of this sample is uncertain. Each CDR3 is given with its conserved first and last residue. A D gene is named only where the DNA matches it firmly. Size is omitted from some rows. Given values are once, few, many or a class for expanded clones.

V gene	J gene	D gene	clone size	CDR3 DNA	CDR3 protein
TRBV28	TRBJ1-2	TRBD1	.	TGTGCCAGCAGCCCCCCGGGACAGGCGGTTCACTATGGCTACACCTTC	CASSPPGQAVHYGYTF
TRBV10-1	TRBJ2-7	.	.	TGCGCCAGCAGCAACGGACAGCTCTACGAGCAGTACTTC	CASSNGQLYEQYF
TRBV7-2	TRBJ2-5	.	.	TGTGCCAGCAGCTTAGCGGGGGGGGCGACTGGAGAGACCCAGTACTTC	CASSLAGGATGETQYF
TRBV28	TRBJ1-4	.	once	TGTGCCAGCACCGAGGGAGGGTTCGGGGAAAAACTGTTTTTT	CASTEGGFGEKLFF
TRBV20-1	TRBJ2-3	.	.	TGCAGTGCTAGTTTGGACTCCCACACAGATACGCAGTATTTT	CSASLDSHTDTQYF
TRBV5-4	TRBJ2-1	TRBD2	.	TGTGCCAGCAGCGTTCCTAGCGGGGGGCGGGGCAATGAGCAGTTCTTC	CASSVPSGGRGNEQFF
TRBV5-1	TRBJ1-1	.	.	TGCGCCAGCAGCTCGGGAGACGGGAACACTGAAGCTTTCTTT	CASSSGDGNTEAFF
TRBV19	TRBJ1-1	.	.	TGTGCCAGTATGAGTGGGACTTCGAACACTGAAGCTTTCTTT	CASMSGTSNTEAFF
TRBV19	TRBJ2-7	TRBD2	.	TGTGCCAGTAGTGGGTCGACTAGCGGGATCGAGCAGTACTTC	CASSGSTSGIEQYF
TRBV20-1	TRBJ1-2	.	.	TGCAGTGCTGGGAGGGGGGGTGGCTACACCTTC	CSAGRGGGYTF
TRBV5-1	TRBJ2-3	TRBD2	few	TGCGCCAGCAGCGATAGTACTAGCGGGGGGGCAGATACGCAGTATTTT	CASSDSTSGGADTQYF
TRBV5-1	TRBJ2-3	TRBD2	.	TGCGCCAGCAGCTTGGCCGATAGCGGGGCTACAGATACGCAGTATTTT	CASSLADSGATDTQYF
TRBV7-2	TRBJ1-5	.	.	TGTGCCAGCAGCCCCCAGGCGGGGGGCGAGGGCAATCAGCCCCAGCATTTT	CASSPQAGGEGNQPQHF
TRBV7-3	TRBJ2-2	TRBD1	.	TGTGCCAGCAGACGACAGGGGGCAGGCACCGGGGAGCTGTTTTTT	CASRRQGAGTGELFF
TRBV11-3	TRBJ1-1	.	.	TGTGCCAGCAGCTTTTCATTGAACACTGAAGCTTTCTTT	CASSFSLNTEAFF
TRBV6-5	TRBJ1-6	.	.	TGTGCCTCCACCGGCTCCTATAATTCACCCCTCCACTTT	CASTGSYNSPLHF
TRBV3-1/TRBV3-2	TRBJ1-6	.	.	TGTGCCAGCAGCATCAGTTATTCACCCCTCCACTTT	CASSISYSPLHF
TRBV5-4	TRBJ1-6	.	.	TGTGCCAGCAGCCTAGGGGGCTATAATTCACCCCTCCACTTT	CASSLGGYNSPLHF
TRBV5-1	TRBJ1-1	TRBD1	.	TGCGCCAGCAGCCCGGGACAGGAGAACACTGAAGCTTTCTTT	CASSPGQENTEAFF
TRBV7-2	TRBJ2-2	.	few	TGTGCCAGCAGCTTAAACAGGGTAGCATCCACCGGGGAGCTGTTTTTT	CASSLNRVASTGELFF
TRBV18	TRBJ2-7	.	.	TGTGCCAGCTCACCAAGACAGCCACCCTACGAGCAGTACTTC	CASSPRQPPYEQYF
TRBV21-1	TRBJ2-7	.	.	TGTGCCAGCAGCCTTAGGGGCAGTGCTTACGAGCAGTACTTC	CASSLRGSAYEQYF
TRBV4-2	TRBJ1-2	TRBD1	.	TGTGCCAGCAGCCAACACGGTCGGACAGGGGGAGGCGGCTACACCTTC	CASSQHGRTGGGGYTF
TRBV29-1	TRBJ2-7	TRBD2	.	TGCAGCGTTGAAGGACTAGCGGGGAGATCCTACGAGCAGTACTTC	CSVEGLAGRSYEQYF
TRBV2	TRBJ2-2	TRBD1	once	TGTGCCAGCAGTGAATATCAGCAGGGGACAGGGAACACCGGGGAGCTGTTTTTT	CASSEYQQGTGNTGELFF
TRBV2	TRBJ2-5	.	few	TGTGCCAGCAGGACTGAGTACCAAGAGACCCAGTACTTC	CASRTEYQETQYF
TRBV5-1	TRBJ1-2	.	.	TGCGCCAGCAGCTTGGAGGAGACAGCCCTCTATGGCTACACCTTC	CASSLEETALYGYTF
TRBV3-1/TRBV3-2	TRBJ2-3	TRBD2	.	TGTGCCAGCAGCCGCGGGGGGGGCAACACAGATACGCAGTATTTT	CASSRGGGNTDTQYF
TRBV29-1	TRBJ2-3	.	.	TGCAGCGTTCTGATGAGGTCCGCAGATACGCAGTATTTT	CSVLMRSADTQYF
TRBV6-5	TRBJ2-5	.	.	TGTGCCAGCAGCCTTAACGGGGGGCATGGGGAGACCCAGTACTTC	CASSLNGGHGETQYF
TRBV10-1	TRBJ2-7	TRBD1	few	TGCGCCAGCAGTGAGAAGGTACAGGCCGGGACCAGGGGGCTCGAGCAGTACTTC	CASSEKVQAGTRGLEQYF
TRBV5-4	TRBJ2-3	.	.	TGTGCCAGCAGCTCCTGGTCCCGGAGCACAGATACGCAGTATTTT	CASSSWSRSTDTQYF
TRBV18	TRBJ2-3	.	.	TGTGCCAGCTCACCAATGAGTCCACAGGGCGATACGCAGTATTTT	CASSPMSPQGDTQYF
TRBV28	TRBJ1-1	.	few	TGTGCCAGCAGTTTACTTACAGGGACCTCTGGCACTGAAGCTTTCTTT	CASSLLTGTSGTEAFF
TRBV11-2	TRBJ2-3	TRBD2	once	TGTGCCAGCAGCTTAGATATTGGCGGGGGGGCCCGCACAGATACGCAGTATTTT	CASSLDIGGGARTDTQYF
TRBV28	TRBJ1-2	.	.	TGTGCCAGCAGTTTAATGATGGGGAGGGTTTTGGGCTATGGCTACACCTTC	CASSLMMGRVLGYGYTF
TRBV11-3	TRBJ2-2	.	once	TGTGCCAGCAGCTCCCGGGGAGAATCCGGGGAGCTGTTTTTT	CASSSRGESGELFF
TRBV9	TRBJ1-3	TRBD1	.	TGTGCCAGCAGCCCCAGGGACAGTGGAAACACCATATATTTT	CASSPRDSGNTIYF
TRBV6-6	TRBJ2-7	.	once	TGTGCCAGCAGTAACCAAGCGGGCTTATCCTACGAGCAGTACTTC	CASSNQAGLSYEQYF
TRBV28	TRBJ1-4	.	.	TGTGCCAGCAGGCTCGGGGTTGGGACAAGTAATGAAAAACTGTTTTTT	CASRLGVGTSNEKLFF
TRBV5-4	TRBJ1-4	.	.	TGTGCCAGCAGCTTGGCCCGAGCAGCAGGAAATGAAAAACTGTTTTTT	CASSLARAAGNEKLFF
TRBV6-5	TRBJ2-7	.	.	TGTGCCAGCAGCCAAAGGGGTCCCGGCAGGGACGAGCAGTACTTC	CASSQRGPGRDEQYF
TRBV11-2	TRBJ1-3	.	once	TGTGCCAGCAGCACAGGGACGGAATCTGGAAACACCATATATTTT	CASSTGTESGNTIYF
TRBV5-1	TRBJ2-3	TRBD2	.	TGCGCCAGCAGCCTGGGGACTAGCGGGAGCTCAGATACGCAGTATTTT	CASSLGTSGSSDTQYF
TRBV5-1	TRBJ1-2	TRBD1	.	TGCGCCAGCAGCCTTTATCCGGGACAGGGAGAAGATGGCTACACCTTC	CASSLYPGQGEDGYTF
TRBV5-1	TRBJ2-7	.	.	TGCGCCAGCAGCTTAACTGACTTAGGTTACGAGCAGTACTTC	CASSLTDLGYEQYF
TRBV3-1/TRBV3-2	TRBJ2-3	.	.	TGTGCCAGCAGCCCAGGCCTCGGGATACGGACAGATACGCAGTATTTT	CASSPGLGIRTDTQYF
TRBV29-1	TRBJ1-2	TRBD1	.	TGCAGCGTTGGGGGGACAGGACCTAACTATGGCTACACCTTC	CSVGGTGPNYGYTF
TRBV9	TRBJ1-3	.	.	TGTGCCAGCAGCTTACAGGGACACCCAAGCTCTGGAAACACCATATATTTT	CASSLQGHPSSGNTIYF
TRBV5-1	TRBJ2-3	TRBD1	.	TGCGCCAGCAGCTTGGCAGGGGGCGCAGATACGCAGTATTTT	CASSLAGGADTQYF
TRBV29-1	TRBJ2-5	.	.	TGCAGCGTTGAAGGCGGGACGAGCCGCGGGGAGACCCAGTACTTC	CSVEGGTSRGETQYF
TRBV11-2	TRBJ2-3	.	.	TGTGCCAGCACCATAGGCCCACTAGCCACAGATACGCAGTATTTT	CASTIGPLATDTQYF
TRBV19	TRBJ2-5	TRBD2	few	TGTGCCAGTAGTATAGAACTAGCGGGGGGGCCTAGGTACCAAGAGACCCAGTACTTC	CASSIELAGGPRYQETQYF
TRBV29-1	TRBJ2-7	TRBD1	.	TGCAGCGCAACCGGGACAGTAAACTACGAGCAGTACTTC	CSATGTVNYEQYF